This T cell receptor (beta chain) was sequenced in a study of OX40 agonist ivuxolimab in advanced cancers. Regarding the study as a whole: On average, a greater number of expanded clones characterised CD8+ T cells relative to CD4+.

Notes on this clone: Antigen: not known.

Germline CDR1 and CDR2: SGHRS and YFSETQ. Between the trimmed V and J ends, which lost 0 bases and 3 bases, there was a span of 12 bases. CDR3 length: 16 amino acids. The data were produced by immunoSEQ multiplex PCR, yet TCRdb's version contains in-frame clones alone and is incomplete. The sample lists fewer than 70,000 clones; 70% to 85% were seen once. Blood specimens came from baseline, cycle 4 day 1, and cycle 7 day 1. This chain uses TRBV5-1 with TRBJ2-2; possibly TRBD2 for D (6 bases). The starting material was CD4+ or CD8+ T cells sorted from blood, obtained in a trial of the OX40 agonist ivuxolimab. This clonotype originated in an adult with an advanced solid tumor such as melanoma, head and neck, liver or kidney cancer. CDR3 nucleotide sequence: TGCGCCAGCAGCTTGGACGGGAGTGCGGACACCGGGGAGCTGTTTTTT. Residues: CASSLDGSADTGELFF.